Shown below are 16 T cell receptor beta chains from a single sample sequenced in a study of blood T cell repertoires in COVID-19. Profiling relied on immunoSEQ multiplex PCR, and the TCRdb table lists in-frame clones only, not all of them. Of 250,000 to 350,000 clones in the sample, roughly 90% are singletons; the top ten hold approximately 7.5%. Sequencing used peripheral blood. All receptors derive from a woman in her thirties with COVID-19, enrolled during active disease.

The CDR3 loop is CASSQDNGQGMYEQYF. In DNA form, the CDR3 reads TGCGCCAGCAGCCAAGACAATGGACAGGGTATGTACGAGCAGTACTTC. The chain links TRBV4-3 to TRBJ2-7, with 8 bases fitting TRBD1. Germline trimming cut 0 bases from V and 4 bases from J; bases unmatched to any gene: 8. The germline V gene encodes CDR1 LGHNA and CDR2 YSLEER. The CDR3 runs to 16 residues.

The chain joins TRBV29-1 to TRBJ1-2, with D perhaps TRBD1 (5 bases). The germline V and J ends were trimmed by 3 bases and 8 bases, with 10 bases remaining between them. Germline CDR1 reads SQVTM; CDR2 reads ANQGSEA. This CDR3 region has 11 residues. The CDR3: CSVDSGGGYTF. DNA of the CDR3: TGCAGCGTTGATTCGGGGGGAGGCTACACCTTC.

The chain carries TRBV6-1 and TRBJ1-3, with a weak D call TRBD1 (5 bases). The germline gives CDR1 MNHNS, CDR2 SASEGT. The CDR3 runs to 14 residues. Trimming removed 4 bases at V and 0 bases at J, with 7 bases between. CDR3 in amino acids: CASSVGHSGNTIYF. The CDR3 bases are TGTGCCAGCAGTGTAGGACACTCTGGAAACACCATATATTTT.

This sequence joins TRBV5-1 and TRBJ2-7; weak D call: TRBD2 (6 bases). V dropped 4 bases and J dropped 1 base, with 12 bases sitting between them. This CDR3 has 14 residues. Germline V gene data show CDR1 as SGHRS and CDR2 as YFSETQ. DNA for the CDR3: TGCGCCAGCAGCCTGGGACTTCTTTCCTACGAGCAGTACTTC. It specifies CASSLGLLSYEQYF.

The genes are TRBV2 and TRBJ1-1; TRBD1 aligns across 7 bases. The germline gives CDR1 SNHLY, CDR2 FYNNEI. This CDR3 contains 13 residues. V dropped 7 bases and J dropped 4; count of bases not matched to a gene: 6. CDR3 DNA: TGTGCCAGCATGATCAGGGGGAGCACTGAAGCTTTCTTT. Translating it yields CASMIRGSTEAFF.

The chain couples TRBV6-1 to TRBJ2-7, with a weak D call TRBD2 (6 bases). The CDR3 totals 15 residues. Trimming removed 1 base from V and 2 bases from J, with 12 bases in between. Germline lookup yields CDR1 MNHNS and CDR2 SASEGT. Written as DNA, the CDR3 is TGTGCCAGCAGTGAAGACGGGAGTCCCCCCTACGAGCAGTACTTC. It encodes CASSEDGSPPYEQYF.

CDR3 amino acids: CASSEGTGVTDTQYF. The CDR3 DNA follows: TGTGCCAGCAGTGAGGGAACAGGGGTGACAGATACGCAGTATTTT. The chain is built from TRBV2 and TRBJ2-3; TRBD1 aligns across 7 bases. This CDR3 is 15 amino acids long. Germline lookup yields CDR1 SNHLY and CDR2 FYNNEI. J lost 3 bases, V lost 3 bases, and 6 bases had no gene match. Based on the CDR3 plus reference TRBV2 and TRBJ2-3, the full variable domain is EPEVTQTPSHQVTQMGQEVILRCVPISNHLYFYWYRQILGQKVEFLVSFYNNEISEKSEIFDDQFSVERPDGSNFTLKIRSTKLEDSAMYFCASSEGTGVTDTQYFGPGTRLTVL.

The gene calls are TRBV11-2 and TRBJ1-2, with TRBD1 matching 7 bases. The ends lost 5 bases at V and 4 bases at J; junction bases unmatched: 4. Per the germline V gene, CDR1 is SGHAT and CDR2 is FQNNGV. This CDR3 region has 13 residues. The CDR3 bases are TGTGCCAGCAGCCGGGGACAGCTCTATGGCTACACCTTC. It specifies CASSRGQLYGYTF.

The CDR3 region has the DNA TGTGCCAGCAGCTCCGACCATCGGGACAGGGGAGGTCGCTACACCTTC. Translation: CASSSDHRDRGGRYTF. This chain joins TRBV7-9 and TRBJ1-2; TRBD1 agrees at 10 bases. The CDR3 has 16 amino acids. Germline V gene data show CDR1 as SEHNR and CDR2 as FQNEAQ (reference sequence). V trimming: 4 bases; J trimming: 9 bases; junction bases outside the gene matches: 14.

The chain employs TRBV5-1 and TRBJ2-1, with 10 nucleotides matching TRBD2. V lost 0 bases to trimming and J lost 6 bases; unmatched junction nucleotides: 3. Germline assignment: CDR1 SGHRS and CDR2 YFSETQ. The CDR3 sequence is 15 residues long. For the CDR3, the DNA is TGCGCCAGCAGCTTGGCTCTAGCGGGAGTCAATGAGCAGTTCTTC. The encoded protein is CASSLALAGVNEQFF.

The chain couples TRBV7-8 to TRBJ1-3; 9 bases align to TRBD1. This CDR3 comprises 15 residues. V dropped 5 bases and J dropped 5; count of bases not matched to a gene: 7. Germline loops: CDR1 SGHVS, CDR2 FQNEAQ. CDR3 DNA: TGTGCCAGCAGCCCCGGGACAGGGTTAAGAAACACCATATATTTT. Translated, it gives CASSPGTGLRNTIYF.

The DNA of the CDR3 is TGTGCCAGCAGCCGCGGGACTAGCGACCGCTACGAGCAGTACTTC. Translation: CASSRGTSDRYEQYF. The rearrangement joins TRBV13 to TRBJ2-7; TRBD2 matches at 10 bases. CDR3 length: 15 residues. Germline V gene sequence: CDR1 PRHDT, CDR2 FYEKMQ (reference sequence). Losses at the gene ends were 5 bases for V and 3 bases for J; bases not matched to a gene: 7.

This rearrangement joins TRBV6-4 to TRBJ2-1, with 11 bases identical to TRBD2. Per germline, CDR1 MRHNA and CDR2 SNTAGT. V lost 5 bases and J lost 6; bases outside the gene matches: 3. The CDR3 sequence is 14 residues long. The CDR3 DNA follows: TGTGCCAGCAGTCAGGGACTAGCGGTCAATGAGCAGTTCTTC. Protein product: CASSQGLAVNEQFF.

J is TRBJ2-3 and V is TRBV24-1, with TRBD2 identical over 7 bases. The CDR3 has 17 residues. Germline CDR1 KGHDR, CDR2 SFDVKD. V lost 0 bases to trimming and J lost 1 base; unmatched junction nucleotides: 6. The CDR3 DNA is TGTGCCACCAGTGATTTGCTACCGGGAGGAGGCACAGATACGCAGTATTTT. The encoded protein is CATSDLLPGGGTDTQYF.

The V and J genes are TRBV19 and TRBJ2-7; 10 bases are shared with TRBD2. Germline trimming cut 5 bases from V and 1 base from J; bases unmatched to any gene: 8. Per germline, CDR1 LNHDA and CDR2 SQIVND (reference sequence). The CDR3 covers 16 residues. This CDR3 is CASSLGTSARSYEQYF. CDR3 in DNA: TGTGCCAGTAGTCTCGGGACTAGCGCAAGGTCCTACGAGCAGTACTTC.

V gene TRBV5-6 combines with J gene TRBJ2-7, with 7 bases aligning to TRBD1. Trimming cost V 4 bases and J 6 bases; bases outside gene matches: 7. Germline V gene lookup returns CDR1 SGHDT and CDR2 YYEEEE. The CDR3 has 13 amino acids. In DNA, the CDR3 is TGTGCCAGCAGCCGATCGGGGACAGTCGAGCAGTACTTC. As protein: CASSRSGTVEQYF.